The 26 T cell receptor beta chains in this list originate from one sample, sequenced in a study of blood T cell repertoires in COVID-19. Clones were sequenced by immunoSEQ multiplex PCR, and TCRdb holds only the in-frame ones, with some missing. The data contain about 260,000 clones, about nine tenths of them seen just once; the ten biggest clones take up roughly 4%. Source material: peripheral blood. Receptors were obtained from a man in his sixties who had recovered from COVID-19.

The chain links TRBV27 to TRBJ2-1; D might be TRBD1 (6 bases). Deletions cut 7 bases from V and 0 bases from J, with 16 bases between. Germline CDR1 reads MNHEY; CDR2 reads SMNVEV (reference sequence). This CDR3 is built from 16 residues. The CDR3: CASNPIGGGSYNEQFF. CDR3 coding DNA: TGTGCCAGCAACCCAATTGGGGGCGGCTCCTACAATGAGCAGTTCTTC.

The chain links TRBV7-2 to TRBJ1-6; 11 bases align to TRBD1. The germline CDR1 and CDR2 sequences are SGHTA and FQGNSA. The CDR3 extends over 17 amino acids. Germline trimming cut 2 bases from V and 7 bases from J; bases unmatched to any gene: 7. The CDR3 here is CASSLKLGTGGNSPLHF. CDR3 bases: TGTGCCAGCAGCTTAAAACTAGGGACAGGGGGAAATTCACCCCTCCACTTT. The full variable domain, in which reference TRBV7-2 and TRBJ1-6 provide the parts outside the CDR3, is GAGVSQSPSNKVTEKGKDVELRCDPISGHTALYWYRQSLGQGLEFLIYFQGNSAPDKSGLPSDRFSAERTGGSVSTLTIQRTQQEDSAVYLCASSLKLGTGGNSPLHFGNGTRLTVT.

The gene calls are TRBV4-1 and TRBJ1-4; D uncertain. Germline V gives CDR1 MGHRA, CDR2 YSYEKL. The CDR3 spans 17 residues. V lost 1 base, J lost 0 bases, and 12 bases lay in between. The CDR3 DNA sequence: TGCGCCAGCAGCCAAGTTAGTTTTACAGCAACTAATGAAAAACTGTTTTTT. This translates into CASSQVSFTATNEKLFF.

This chain connects TRBV27 to TRBJ1-1; D is undetermined. V dropped 2 bases and J dropped 5 bases, with 12 bases sitting between them. CDR1 and CDR2 (germline): MNHEY, SMNVEV (reference sequence). The CDR3 runs to 14 residues. CDR3 nucleotide sequence: TGTGCCAGCAGTTTACGAGAGGGTACGACTGAAGCTTTCTTT. Its protein product is CASSLREGTTEAFF.

The J gene is TRBJ2-1, the V gene TRBV5-5; 11 nucleotides line up with TRBD2. This CDR3 region has 15 residues. V lost 0 bases to trimming and J lost 6 bases; unmatched junction nucleotides: 2. In germline, CDR1 is SGHKS, CDR2 YYEKEE (reference sequence). The DNA for the CDR3 is TGTGCCAGCAGCTTGGGACTAGCGGGGAGCAATGAGCAGTTCTTC. Protein sequence: CASSLGLAGSNEQFF.

V and J are TRBV6-6 and TRBJ1-5; a weak D match, TRBD1 (6 bases). This CDR3 has 15 amino acids. Looked up from germline, CDR1 is MNHNY and CDR2 is SVGAGI (reference sequence). Trimming took 2 bases from V and 3 from J, leaving 11 bases between them. The chain's CDR3 is CASSYTDRNNQPQHF. CDR3 in DNA: TGTGCCAGCAGTTACACCGACAGGAACAATCAGCCCCAGCATTTT.

As concerns this clone: Relative to the germline gene, one junction end is altered; a read error may explain this. The chain combines TRBV11-3 with TRBJ2-2, with 11 bases identical to TRBD1. The CDR3 runs 15 residues. Germline-derived CDR1 and CDR2 are SGHNT and YENEEA. CDR3 protein: CASSWDRGNNGELFF. CDR3 DNA sequence: TGTGCCAGCAGCTGGGACAGGGGGAACAACGGGGAGCTGTTTTTT.

The chain has TRBV5-6 and TRBJ2-1; no firm D call. The length of the CDR3 is 13 residues. The germline V and J ends were trimmed by 1 base and 8 bases, with 10 bases remaining between them. The germline V gene encodes CDR1 SGHDT and CDR2 YYEEEE. DNA of the CDR3: TGTGCCAGCAGCTTGAGCTTAGAGGATGAGCAGTTCTTC. Translation: CASSLSLEDEQFF.

The V gene is TRBV15, the J gene TRBJ1-6, with 8 positions matching TRBD1. J lost 5 bases, V lost 3 bases, and 6 bases had no gene match. Germline V gene lookup returns CDR1 LNHNV and CDR2 YYDKDF (reference sequence). This CDR3 comprises 16 residues. DNA for the CDR3: TGTGCCACCAGCAGGATTGGGGGACAGGATAATTCACCCCTCCACTTT. This translates into CATSRIGGQDNSPLHF.

The V gene is TRBV4-2, the J gene TRBJ2-3; 9 bases match TRBD2. CDR1 is LGHNA, CDR2 YNFKEQ, per germline. The CDR3 runs 19 residues. After removal of 0 bases from V and 0 bases from J, the junction contained 10 bases not matched to a gene. CDR3 sequence reads: CASSQDRLAGSISTDTQYF. In nucleotides, the CDR3 is TGTGCCAGCAGCCAAGATCGTCTAGCGGGGTCGATTAGCACAGATACGCAGTATTTT.

V usage is TRBV2 and J usage is TRBJ1-5; no firm D call. The CDR3 totals 15 residues. Germline V gene lookup returns CDR1 SNHLY and CDR2 FYNNEI. V shed 6 bases and J shed 0 bases, with 12 bases lying between them. The DNA of the CDR3 is TGTGCCAGCAGCTATGACAATGATAGCAATCAGCCCCAGCATTTT. It codes for CASSYDNDSNQPQHF. The full variable domain, with the rest looked up from reference TRBV2 and TRBJ1-5, is EPEVTQTPSHQVTQMGQEVILRCVPISNHLYFYWYRQILGQKVEFLVSFYNNEISEKSEIFDDQFSVERPDGSNFTLKIRSTKLEDSAMYFCASSYDNDSNQPQHFGDGTRLSIL.

The chain uses TRBV24-1 and TRBJ1-2; 7 bases agree with TRBD1. V lost 5 bases to trimming and J lost 6 bases; unmatched junction nucleotides: 17. The CDR3 length is 17 residues. Germline lookup yields CDR1 KGHDR and CDR2 SFDVKD. Here the CDR3 DNA reads TGTGCCACCAGTGGATTTGGGGTTAGGGACAGCACAGATGGCTACACCTTC. Its translation: CATSGFGVRDSTDGYTF.

This clone was observed a handful of times. V usage is TRBV3-1 (or the pseudogene TRBV3-2) and J usage is TRBJ1-3; no definite D call. Per the germline V gene, CDR1 is LGHDT and CDR2 is YNNKEL (reference sequence). The CDR3 spans 16 residues. Trimming stripped 4 bases from V and 0 bases from J, with 13 bases between. The CDR3: CASSRDPQNSGNTIYF. CDR3 DNA: TGTGCCAGCAGCCGAGACCCGCAGAACTCTGGAAACACCATATATTTT.

The chain joins TRBV4-2 to TRBJ1-2; 11 nucleotides line up with TRBD1. V shed 0 bases and J 7 bases; nucleotides not matched to a gene: 10. This CDR3 is 17 amino acids long. The germline V gene has CDR1 LGHNA and CDR2 YNFKEQ. The CDR3 nucleotides are TGTGCCAGCAGCCAAGACCCGCTCGGACAGGGGGCGTCTGGCTACACCTTC. Residues: CASSQDPLGQGASGYTF.

The chain recombines TRBV6-6 with TRBJ2-2; weak D call: TRBD1 (7 bases). Germline V gene lookup returns CDR1 MNHNY and CDR2 SVGAGI (reference sequence). Trimming cost V 0 bases and J 4 bases, with 12 bases left between them. This CDR3 contains 16 residues. The chain's CDR3 is CASSYSNRGGTGELFF. The CDR3, as DNA: TGTGCCAGCAGTTACTCGAACAGGGGAGGCACCGGGGAGCTGTTTTTT.

The chain combines TRBV11-2 with TRBJ2-4, with D maybe TRBD2 (6 bases). Trimming cost V 1 base and J 0 bases, with 16 bases left between them. Germline loops: CDR1 SGHAT, CDR2 FQNNGV. This CDR3 region has 18 residues. The CDR3: CASSLAWDLTLAKNIQYF. Written as DNA, the CDR3 is TGTGCCAGCAGCTTAGCCTGGGACTTAACACTAGCCAAAAACATTCAGTACTTC.

A few counts support this clone. The J gene is TRBJ1-5, the V gene TRBV2; a weak D match, TRBD1 (6 bases). V was trimmed by 3 bases and J by 6 bases, leaving 9 bases between them. This CDR3 is built from 13 residues. CDR1 is SNHLY, CDR2 FYNNEI, per germline. CDR3 nucleotide sequence: TGTGCCAGCAGTGACCAGGGGTTTCAGCCCCAGCATTTT. Protein product: CASSDQGFQPQHF.

CDR3 sequence: CASSDRGRTYEQYF. The CDR3, as DNA: TGTGCCAGCTCGGACAGGGGACGTACCTACGAGCAGTACTTC. The chain carries TRBV27 and TRBJ2-7, with 9 bases lining up with TRBD1. The germline CDR1 and CDR2 sequences are MNHEY and SMNVEV (reference sequence). V shed 8 bases, J shed 2 bases, and the junction held 7 bases outside the gene matches. The CDR3 extends over 14 amino acids.

The chain uses TRBV12-5 and TRBJ1-6; D call uncertain. Deletions cut 5 bases from V and 0 bases from J, with 5 bases between. The CDR3 has 14 amino acids. Looked up from germline, CDR1 is LGHNT and CDR2 is FRNRAP. CDR3 protein: CASGHSSYNSPLHF. The CDR3 DNA is TGTGCTAGTGGTCATAGCTCCTATAATTCACCCCTCCACTTT. The full variable domain, rest sourced from reference TRBV12-5 and TRBJ1-6, is DARVTQTPRHKVTEMGQEVTMRCQPILGHNTVFWYRQTMMQGLELLAYFRNRAPLDDSGMPKDRFSAEMPDATLATLKIQPSEPRDSAVYFCASGHSSYNSPLHFGNGTRLTVT.

The genes are TRBV7-3 and TRBJ2-2, with D hard to call. The germline V and J ends were trimmed by 1 base and 5 bases, with 5 bases remaining between them. The CDR3 loop spans 13 amino acids. CDR1 and CDR2 from the germline V gene are SGHTA and FQGTGA. The DNA of the CDR3 is TGTGCCAGCAGCTTAAGACTGACCGGGGAGCTGTTTTTT. This translates into CASSLRLTGELFF.

The gene calls are TRBV27 and TRBJ1-5; 9 bases fit TRBD1. Germline CDR1 MNHEY, CDR2 SMNVEV (reference sequence). Trimming removed 3 bases from V and 4 bases from J; junction bases left unmatched: 7. The CDR3 spans 16 residues. CDR3 loop: CASSFSWGQGNQPQHF. The CDR3 DNA is TGTGCCAGCAGTTTTTCTTGGGGACAGGGTAATCAGCCCCAGCATTTT.

The J gene is TRBJ2-5, the V gene TRBV30; no definite D call. CDR1 GTSNPN and CDR2 SVGIG come from the germline V gene (reference sequence). CDR3 length: 13 amino acids. V shed 2 bases and J shed 5 bases, with 12 bases lying between them. This CDR3 reads CAWSPQLVETQYF. The DNA of the CDR3 is TGTGCCTGGAGTCCACAGCTGGTGGAGACCCAGTACTTC. The whole variable domain, filled in from reference TRBV30 and TRBJ2-5, reads SQTIHQWPATLVQPVGSPLSLECTVEGTSNPNLYWYRQAAGRGLQLLFYSVGIGQISSEVPQNLSASRPQDRQFILSSKKLLLSDSGFYLCAWSPQLVETQYFGPGTRLLVL.

The J gene is TRBJ1-2, the V gene TRBV25-1; TRBD1 agrees at 8 bases. V was clipped by 2 bases and J by 3 bases; unmatched bases: 5. The germline CDR1 and CDR2 sequences are MGHDK and SYGVNS. The CDR3 is 15 amino acids. The CDR3 region has the DNA TGTGCCAGCAGTGAAAGTTACAGGGGGGACTATGGCTACACCTTC. It codes for CASSESYRGDYGYTF.

The chain links TRBV19 to TRBJ1-4, with D perhaps matching TRBD1 (6 bases). Per the germline V gene, CDR1 is LNHDA and CDR2 is SQIVND (reference sequence). CDR3 length equals 17 residues. Between the trimmed V and J ends, which lost 5 bases and 0 bases, there was a span of 16 bases. In DNA, the CDR3 is TGTGCCAGTAGTCCTTCGGACAGAGGGGCAACTAATGAAAAACTGTTTTTT. Encoded protein: CASSPSDRGATNEKLFF.

This chain links TRBV7-3 with TRBJ2-3; tentative D call: TRBD2 (6 bases). The CDR3 is 16 residues long. The germline V and J ends were trimmed by 2 bases and 0 bases, with 12 bases remaining between them. The germline CDR1 and CDR2 sequences are SGHTA and FQGTGA. CDR3 nucleotide sequence: TGTGCCAGCAGCTTAGATAGCGGTCAGAGCACAGATACGCAGTATTTT. Translation gives CASSLDSGQSTDTQYF.

The chain has TRBV5-1 and TRBJ1-2; D possibly corresponds to TRBD1 (5 bases). The germline CDR1 and CDR2 sequences are SGHRS and YFSETQ. This CDR3 has 14 amino acids. V was pared by 1 base and J by 3 bases, with 10 bases between. The DNA of the CDR3 is TGCGCCAGCAGCTTGAAGGGGTATGACTATGGCTACACCTTC. Translation: CASSLKGYDYGYTF.